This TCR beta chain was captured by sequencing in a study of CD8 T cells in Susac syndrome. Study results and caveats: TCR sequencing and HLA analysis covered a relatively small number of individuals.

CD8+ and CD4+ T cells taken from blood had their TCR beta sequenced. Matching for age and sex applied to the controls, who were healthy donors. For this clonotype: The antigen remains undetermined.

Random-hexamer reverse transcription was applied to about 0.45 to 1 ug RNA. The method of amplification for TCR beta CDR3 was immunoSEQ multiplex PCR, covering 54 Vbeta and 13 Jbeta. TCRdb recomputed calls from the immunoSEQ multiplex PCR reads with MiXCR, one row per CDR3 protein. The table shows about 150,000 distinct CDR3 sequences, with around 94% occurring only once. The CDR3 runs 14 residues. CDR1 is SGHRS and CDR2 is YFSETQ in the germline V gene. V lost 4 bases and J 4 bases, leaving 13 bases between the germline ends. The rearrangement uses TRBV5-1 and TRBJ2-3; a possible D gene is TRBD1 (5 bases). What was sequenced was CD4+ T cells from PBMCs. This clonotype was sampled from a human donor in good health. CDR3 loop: CASSRQGASDTQYF. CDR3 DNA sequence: TGCGCCAGCAGCCGGCAGGGTGCTTCAGATACGCAGTATTTT.